The 22 T cell receptor beta chains below all came from one sample that was sequenced in a study of metastatic and nonmetastatic thyroid tumors. TCRdb re-analyzed the PCR reads through MiXCR. The data show about 35,000 clones, approximately 30% seen once. Not a single patient had been given any form of treatment at any point before undergoing thyroid surgery. Sequenced material: blood. These receptors all come from a female donor with papillary thyroid cancer or a benign thyroid nodule (not recorded which). Some clones in this sample may be carry-over from other donors' samples.

For the CDR3, the DNA is TGTGCCAGCAGTTTCCCTCACACAGATACGCAGTATTTT. Amino acid sequence: CASSFPHTDTQYF. The chain carries TRBV27 and TRBJ2-3; D not certain. V was cut by 3 bases and J by 2 bases, with 6 bases left in between. The CDR3 runs to 13 residues. CDR1 is MNHEY and CDR2 is SMNVEV in the germline V gene (reference sequence).

This clone was seen only a few times. This chain uses TRBV28 with TRBJ2-2; 11 bases are a match to TRBD1. Looked up from germline, CDR1 is MDHEN and CDR2 is SYDVKM. After removal of 7 bases from V and 7 bases from J, the junction contained 11 bases not matched to a gene. The CDR3 contains 16 residues. CDR3 sequence (DNA): TGTGCCAGCACTACGACCGGGACAGGGGGGGACGGGGAGCTGTTTTTT. Translating it yields CASTTTGTGGDGELFF.

This clone has at least ten counts. The chain uses TRBV2 and TRBJ1-2; D gene uncertain. V lost 0 bases, J lost 6 bases, and 8 bases lay in between. Germline CDR1 reads SNHLY; CDR2 reads FYNNEI. This CDR3 is 13 amino acids long. This CDR3 is CASSEAVRDGYTF. CDR3 nucleotides: TGTGCCAGCAGTGAAGCAGTCCGGGATGGCTACACCTTC.

On this clone: A much larger clone differs from this one at a single base, so this may be a read error. Different DNA sequences within this sample yield the same CDR3. The genes are TRBV12-3 or TRBV12-4 and TRBJ1-2; weak D call: TRBD1 (6 bases). V was shortened by 6 bases and J by 6 bases, with 20 bases between the two germline ends. The CDR3 totals 15 residues. The CDR3 nucleotides are TGTGCCAGCAGCCCCCAGGGGAGGATTACCCATGGCTACACCTTC. This translates into CASSPQGRITHGYTF.

This clone has ten or more counts. V is TRBV5-4 and J is TRBJ1-2; 10 bases match TRBD1. The CDR3 extends over 14 amino acids. Germline values: CDR1 SGHNT, CDR2 YYREEE (reference sequence). J gave up 6 bases and V 4 bases, and 6 bases lay outside the gene matches. DNA for the CDR3: TGTGCCAGCAGCCAGGACAGGGGGTTAAATGGCTACACCTTC. This encodes CASSQDRGLNGYTF.

Ten or more counts support this clone. The V and J genes are TRBV3-1 and TRBJ1-1; D remains unclear. CDR3 length equals 12 residues. Germline V gene data show CDR1 as LGHDT and CDR2 as YNNKEL (reference sequence). Between the trimmed V and J ends, which lost 1 base and 6 bases, there was a span of 6 bases. The CDR3 is CASSQVSAEAFF. CDR3 nucleotide sequence: TGTGCCAGCAGCCAAGTTTCCGCTGAAGCTTTCTTT.

Ten or more counts support this clone. The chain is built from TRBV5-4 and TRBJ2-3, with 7 bases identical to TRBD2. Germline values: CDR1 SGHNT, CDR2 YYREEE (reference sequence). V dropped 2 bases and J dropped 4; count of bases not matched to a gene: 10. The CDR3 runs to 16 residues. The CDR3 loop is CASSFGGGPSPDTQYF. In DNA form, the CDR3 reads TGTGCCAGCAGCTTTGGGGGGGGTCCCAGTCCAGATACGCAGTATTTT.

This clone was seen many times. An end of the junction differs from the germline gene, which may be a read error. V usage is TRBV19 and J usage is TRBJ2-1; a possible D gene is TRBD2 (7 bases). The CDR3 loop spans 13 amino acids. Looked up from germline, CDR1 is LNHDA and CDR2 is SQIVND (reference sequence). DNA of the CDR3: TGTGCCAGCCGGCGGGCGGGGGACAATGAGCGGTTCTTC. Translated, it gives CASRRAGDNERFF.

In its sample, this clone was seen a few times. V usage is TRBV19 and J usage is TRBJ2-3; D possibly corresponds to TRBD1 (5 bases). V lost 5 bases and J 3 bases, leaving 9 bases between the germline ends. This CDR3 has 13 residues. Germline V gene lookup returns CDR1 LNHDA and CDR2 SQIVND (reference sequence). The CDR3 sequence is CASSLYRTDTQYF. For the CDR3, the DNA is TGTGCCAGTAGTTTATACAGGACAGATACGCAGTATTTT.

The rearrangement links TRBV27 to TRBJ1-6, with D perhaps matching TRBD1 (6 bases). This CDR3 contains 14 residues. Germline lookup yields CDR1 MNHEY and CDR2 SMNVEV (reference sequence). Trimming took off 2 bases at V and 9 bases at J, with 11 bases between the two ends. The CDR3 sequence: CASSLGYRVSPLHF. The CDR3 coding sequence is TGTGCCAGCAGTTTAGGCTACAGGGTTTCACCCCTCCACTTT.

This clone occurred a few times. Its ends do not fully match the called genes, so a read error is possible. The chain uses TRBV6-1 and TRBJ1-3; D is undetermined. From germline, CDR1 is MNHNS and CDR2 SASEGT. There are 11 residues in the CDR3. CDR3 in amino acids: CANSDVNTIYF. The DNA of the CDR3 is TGTGCCAACAGTGACGTGAACACCATATATTTT.

The chain is built from TRBV7-3 and TRBJ2-7; TRBD1 is a possible D gene (6 bases). The CDR3 has 15 residues. Per the germline V gene, CDR1 is SGHTA and CDR2 is FQGTGA. V lost 7 bases, J lost 4 bases, and 20 bases lay in between. The CDR3 DNA reads TGTGCCAGCATCCCCTCCGGGACATGGCATTACGAGCAGTACTTC. As protein: CASIPSGTWHYEQYF.

The V and J genes are TRBV20-1 and TRBJ1-5, with D uncertain. The germline CDR1 and CDR2 sequences are DFQATT and SNEGSKA (reference sequence). V lost 6 bases and J 4 bases, leaving 13 bases between the germline ends. The CDR3 has 13 amino acids. In nucleotides, the CDR3 is TGCAGTGCCCCTAGACACGGGAATCAGCCCCAGCATTTT. Translation: CSAPRHGNQPQHF.

This clone was counted many times. The V and J genes are TRBV12-3 or TRBV12-4 and TRBJ1-3; 7 bases are a match to TRBD1. V shed 5 bases and J 0 bases; nucleotides not matched to a gene: 1. This CDR3 is 14 amino acids long. CDR3 bases: TGTGCCAGCAGTACAGGGGACTCTGGAAACACCATATATTTT. Translating it yields CASSTGDSGNTIYF.

This clone appeared many times. The CDR3 nucleotides are TGTGCCATCAGTGATGGATTTGCAACTAATGAAAAACTGTTTTTT. It is translated as CAISDGFATNEKLFF. The rearrangement joins TRBV10-3 to TRBJ1-4; D ambiguous. Per the germline V gene, CDR1 is ENHRY and CDR2 is SYGVKD. Deletions cut 3 bases from V and 0 bases from J, with 8 bases between. The CDR3 runs 15 residues.

This clone showed up many times. This chain uses TRBV6-1 with TRBJ2-5; no clear D. Germline assignment: CDR1 MNHNS and CDR2 SASEGT. V was clipped by 2 bases and J by 1 base, with 14 bases between them. This CDR3 region has 16 residues. The CDR3 DNA sequence: TGTGCCAGCAGTGAAATTGGATTGGCAGTCCAAGAGACCCAGTACTTC. Translating it yields CASSEIGLAVQETQYF.

At least ten counts were recorded for this clone. The chain couples TRBV7-9 to TRBJ2-7, with 14 bases aligning to TRBD2. CDR1 is SEHNR and CDR2 is FQNEAQ in the germline V gene (reference sequence). The CDR3 totals 20 residues. V lost 1 base and J lost 12; bases outside the gene matches: 23. The CDR3 DNA sequence: TGTGCCAGCAGCTTAGTGGTCGCAACCCCAGTGGGACTAGCGGGAGCTCGTATGTACTTC. Protein product: CASSLVVATPVGLAGARMYF.

This clone occurred a few times. The V and J genes are TRBV6-5 and TRBJ1-4; 7 bases agree with TRBD1. Germline trimming cut 9 bases from V and 7 bases from J; bases unmatched to any gene: 8. Germline assignment: CDR1 MNHEY and CDR2 SVGAGI. The CDR3 runs to 13 residues. The CDR3 loop is CASIRDSFEKLFF. CDR3 in DNA: TGTGCCAGTATCCGGGACAGTTTTGAAAAACTGTTTTTT.

By share of the sample, this clone is medium-sized. The chain couples TRBV20-1 to TRBJ2-7; D possibly corresponds to TRBD2 (6 bases). This CDR3 is 14 amino acids long. The V gene lost 0 bases and the J gene lost 2 bases, with 11 bases spanning the gap. The germline V gene encodes CDR1 DFQATT and CDR2 SNEGSKA (reference sequence). CDR3 amino acids: CSARDDGGAYEQYF. As DNA, the CDR3 is TGCAGTGCTAGAGATGACGGAGGGGCCTACGAGCAGTACTTC.

Details on this clone: Here the CDR3 omits its conserved ending phenylalanine or tryptophan, so a read error is the likely source. V and J are TRBV20-1 and TRBJ1-1; a weak D match, TRBD1 (5 bases). CDR1 and CDR2 from the germline V gene are DFQATT and SNEGSKA (reference sequence). This CDR3 spans 14 amino acids. V was clipped by 0 bases and J by 4 bases, with 12 bases between them. The CDR3 DNA reads TGCAGTGCTAGAGATGGAGGCGGGGCCACTGAAGCTTTCGTT. It translates to CSARDGGGATEAFV.

In the case of this clone: The junction departs from germline at one end; a sequencing error may be responsible. The chain has TRBV7-2 and TRBJ2-5, with D unclear. From germline, CDR1 is SGHTA and CDR2 FQGNSA. This CDR3 has 14 amino acids. The CDR3 bases are TGTGCCAGCAGCAACGACATACTCCAAGATACCCAGTACTTC. Translation: CASSNDILQDTQYF.

This clone showed up just a few times. This chain joins TRBV28 and TRBJ2-1; no clear D. Looked up from germline, CDR1 is MDHEN and CDR2 is SYDVKM. CDR3 length equals 18 residues. V lost 2 bases, J lost 5 bases, and 22 bases lay in between. For the CDR3, the DNA is TGTGCCAGCAGTTTACCGCCCTTGTTGTGGGGTATCCACAATGAGCAGTTCTTC. Protein sequence: CASSLPPLLWGIHNEQFF.